This note documents a single T cell receptor (beta chain) sequence. Seattle enrolled patients during active infection and tracked them longitudinally. This CDR3 has 13 residues. Trimming took off 3 bases at V and 3 bases at J, with 8 bases between the two ends. The method was immunoSEQ multiplex PCR; TCRdb's version includes in-frame clones alone and lacks a portion of them. This table has 70,000 or so clones, roughly 80% appearing once. These data originate in a study of blood T cell repertoires in COVID-19. The overall study: Sample material is recorded as cDNA or gDNA derived from T cells, B-cell-depleted T cells, or PBMCs.

The chain has TRBV12-3 or TRBV12-4 and TRBJ1-1; possibly TRBD1 for D (6 bases). Specimen: peripheral blood. The source of this sequence is a man between 60 and 75 years old with COVID-19, enrolled during active disease. In nucleotides, the CDR3 is TGTGCCAGCAGTTTGACAGGAGACACTGAAGCTTTCTTT. Amino acids: CASSLTGDTEAFF.